There are a few counts of the clone carrying this TCR beta chain. Per the germline V gene, CDR1 is MDHEN and CDR2 is SYDVKM. This CDR3 is built from 14 residues. Trimming removed 0 bases from V and 6 bases from J, with 12 bases in between. This sample stems from a study of T cells in Graves' hyperthyroidism and ophthalmopathy. The overall study: Peripheral blood was taken when the disease was first diagnosed, before any treatment began.

There were TCR beta CDR3 regions amplified from RNA transcripts. The TCR CDR3 first-round RT-PCR relied on the HTBI primer set. From the multiplex PCR reads, TCRdb called clonotypes with MiXCR, one entry per CDR3 protein. This table has about 350,000 distinct CDR3 sequences, over 11% appearing once. This TCR derives from a woman younger than 45 with Graves' hyperthyroidism. The sample comprised blood. The rearrangement links TRBV28 to TRBJ2-7; D ambiguous. The CDR3 protein is CASSLWDGCLEQYF. CDR3 nucleotide sequence: TGTGCCAGCAGTTTATGGGACGGCTGCCTCGAGCAGTACTTC. The full variable domain, its missing parts supplied by reference TRBV28 and TRBJ2-7, is DVKVTQSSRYLVKRTGEKVFLECVQDMDHENMFWYRQDPGLGLRLIYFSYDVKMKEKGDIPEGYSVSREKKERFSLILESASTNQTSMYLCASSLWDGCLEQYFGPGTRLTVT.